Listed here are 12 T cell receptor beta chains from one sample, sequenced in a study of control samples from healthy donors and cancer patients. Only in-frame clones appear in the TCRdb table, and some are missing; sequencing was by immunoSEQ multiplex PCR. The sample contains about 75,000 clones, over 65% of which appear only once. Specimen: blood. The receptors shown here come from a man between 50 and 59 years old in good health.

The chain links TRBV29-1 to TRBJ1-2; D might be TRBD1 (5 bases). This CDR3 spans 13 amino acids. CDR1 is SQVTM and CDR2 is ANQGSEA in the germline V gene. The ends were cut back, 0 bases at V and 7 bases at J, with 12 bases in the middle. CDR3 in DNA: TGCAGCGTTGAAGATCGGGACCGGGGTGGCTACACCTTC. This encodes CSVEDRDRGGYTF.

Regarding this clone: The same CDR3 arises from other DNA sequences in this sample as well. The V gene is TRBV5-1, the J gene TRBJ2-5; D is ambiguous. Looked up from germline, CDR1 is SGHRS and CDR2 is YFSETQ. V was pared by 1 base and J by 1 base, with 5 bases between. This CDR3 contains 13 residues. CDR3 sequence: CASSLSGQETQYF. The CDR3 DNA sequence: TGCGCCAGCAGCTTGTCGGGCCAAGAGACCCAGTACTTC.

This clone occurred a few times. V is TRBV5-4 and J is TRBJ2-7; D is possibly TRBD1 (6 bases). CDR1 is SGHNT, CDR2 YYREEE, per germline (reference sequence). CDR3 length: 14 amino acids. V lost 0 bases, J lost 2 bases, and 9 bases lay in between. The CDR3, as DNA: TGTGCCAGCAGCTTGGCTGAGGGGGCCTACGAGCAGTACTTC. Residues: CASSLAEGAYEQYF.

The chain joins TRBV6-4 to TRBJ2-3; 12 bases match TRBD1. The CDR3 is 15 residues long. Germline loops: CDR1 MRHNA, CDR2 SNTAGT. The junction had 3 bases not matched to a gene; V was cut back by 4 bases and J by 4 bases. The CDR3, as DNA: TGTGCCAGCAGTGCTGGGACAGGGGGCGCAGATACGCAGTATTTT. Translation gives CASSAGTGGADTQYF.

The genes are TRBV19 and TRBJ2-5; D is ambiguous. Germline CDR1 is LNHDA and CDR2 is SQIVND (reference sequence). V gave up 4 bases and J gave up 1 base, with 13 bases separating them. The CDR3 runs to 15 residues. The CDR3 bases are TGTGCCAGTAGTACGTACGACATTACCCAAGAGACCCAGTACTTC. Amino acid sequence: CASSTYDITQETQYF.

The chain joins TRBV6-2 or TRBV6-3 to TRBJ2-1; D is perhaps TRBD2 (5 bases). Trimming took off 2 bases at V and 4 bases at J, with 6 bases between the two ends. This CDR3 contains 13 residues. CDR1 and CDR2 from the germline V gene are MNHEY and SVGEGT. The CDR3 reads CASSYQRYNEQFF. The CDR3 DNA follows: TGTGCCAGCAGTTACCAGCGGTACAATGAGCAGTTCTTC.

The rearrangement uses TRBV15 and TRBJ2-7, with D uncertain. Looked up from germline, CDR1 is LNHNV and CDR2 is YYDKDF (reference sequence). Trimming left V 0 bases short and J 2 bases short, with 5 bases between. The CDR3 runs to 13 residues. CDR3 coding DNA: TGTGCCACCAGCAGAGAGGAGACCTACGAGCAGTACTTC. Translated: CATSREETYEQYF.

There are a few counts of this clone. This chain connects TRBV18 to TRBJ2-5, with 8 nucleotides matching TRBD1. The CDR3 sequence is 15 residues long. Trimming cost V 4 bases and J 3 bases; bases outside gene matches: 7. Germline V gene data show CDR1 as KGHSH and CDR2 as LQKENI. CDR3 DNA: TGTGCCAGCTCACGAAATCAGGGGGCTGAAGAGACCCAGTACTTC. It is translated as CASSRNQGAEETQYF. The full variable domain, with the rest looked up from reference TRBV18 and TRBJ2-5, is NAGVMQNPRHLVRRRGQEARLRCSPMKGHSHVYWYRQLPEEGLKFMVYLQKENIIDESGMPKERFSAEFPKEGPSILRIQQVVRGDSAAYFCASSRNQGAEETQYFGPGTRLLVL.

The chain employs TRBV6-6 and TRBJ2-1, with no clear D. V was pared by 2 bases and J by 5 bases, with 16 bases between. The CDR3 consists of 16 residues. In germline, CDR1 is MNHNY, CDR2 SVGAGI (reference sequence). CDR3 residues: CASSYVAPIENNEQFF. The CDR3 DNA reads as TGTGCCAGCAGTTACGTGGCCCCCATTGAGAACAATGAGCAGTTCTTC.

The sample holds a few counts of this clone. The gene calls are TRBV5-1 and TRBJ2-1, with D unresolved. Germline CDR1 SGHRS, CDR2 YFSETQ. CDR3 length equals 14 residues. With 4 bases removed from V and 7 bases from J, the gap between germline ends came to 15 bases. The chain's CDR3 is CASSMLGNGNEQFF. As DNA, the CDR3 is TGCGCCAGCAGCATGTTAGGCAATGGGAATGAGCAGTTCTTC.

This chain uses TRBV6-2 or TRBV6-3 with TRBJ2-1, with 7 bases that match TRBD1. The J segment lost 3 bases and the V segment lost 2 bases, leaving 10 bases of the junction unmatched. Germline values: CDR1 MNHEY, CDR2 SVGEGT. The CDR3 loop spans 17 amino acids. CDR3 loop: CASSYNVRDRGYNEQFF. In DNA form, the CDR3 reads TGTGCCAGCAGTTACAATGTCCGGGACAGAGGCTACAATGAGCAGTTCTTC.

The rearrangement uses TRBV6-5 and TRBJ1-6, with D uncertain. Germline CDR1 and CDR2: MNHEY and SVGAGI. Trimming took 7 bases from V and 0 from J, leaving 10 bases between them. CDR3 length equals 15 residues. The CDR3 bases are TGTGCCAGCAATGTACACAGCTCCTATAATTCACCCCTCCACTTT. The encoded protein is CASNVHSSYNSPLHF.